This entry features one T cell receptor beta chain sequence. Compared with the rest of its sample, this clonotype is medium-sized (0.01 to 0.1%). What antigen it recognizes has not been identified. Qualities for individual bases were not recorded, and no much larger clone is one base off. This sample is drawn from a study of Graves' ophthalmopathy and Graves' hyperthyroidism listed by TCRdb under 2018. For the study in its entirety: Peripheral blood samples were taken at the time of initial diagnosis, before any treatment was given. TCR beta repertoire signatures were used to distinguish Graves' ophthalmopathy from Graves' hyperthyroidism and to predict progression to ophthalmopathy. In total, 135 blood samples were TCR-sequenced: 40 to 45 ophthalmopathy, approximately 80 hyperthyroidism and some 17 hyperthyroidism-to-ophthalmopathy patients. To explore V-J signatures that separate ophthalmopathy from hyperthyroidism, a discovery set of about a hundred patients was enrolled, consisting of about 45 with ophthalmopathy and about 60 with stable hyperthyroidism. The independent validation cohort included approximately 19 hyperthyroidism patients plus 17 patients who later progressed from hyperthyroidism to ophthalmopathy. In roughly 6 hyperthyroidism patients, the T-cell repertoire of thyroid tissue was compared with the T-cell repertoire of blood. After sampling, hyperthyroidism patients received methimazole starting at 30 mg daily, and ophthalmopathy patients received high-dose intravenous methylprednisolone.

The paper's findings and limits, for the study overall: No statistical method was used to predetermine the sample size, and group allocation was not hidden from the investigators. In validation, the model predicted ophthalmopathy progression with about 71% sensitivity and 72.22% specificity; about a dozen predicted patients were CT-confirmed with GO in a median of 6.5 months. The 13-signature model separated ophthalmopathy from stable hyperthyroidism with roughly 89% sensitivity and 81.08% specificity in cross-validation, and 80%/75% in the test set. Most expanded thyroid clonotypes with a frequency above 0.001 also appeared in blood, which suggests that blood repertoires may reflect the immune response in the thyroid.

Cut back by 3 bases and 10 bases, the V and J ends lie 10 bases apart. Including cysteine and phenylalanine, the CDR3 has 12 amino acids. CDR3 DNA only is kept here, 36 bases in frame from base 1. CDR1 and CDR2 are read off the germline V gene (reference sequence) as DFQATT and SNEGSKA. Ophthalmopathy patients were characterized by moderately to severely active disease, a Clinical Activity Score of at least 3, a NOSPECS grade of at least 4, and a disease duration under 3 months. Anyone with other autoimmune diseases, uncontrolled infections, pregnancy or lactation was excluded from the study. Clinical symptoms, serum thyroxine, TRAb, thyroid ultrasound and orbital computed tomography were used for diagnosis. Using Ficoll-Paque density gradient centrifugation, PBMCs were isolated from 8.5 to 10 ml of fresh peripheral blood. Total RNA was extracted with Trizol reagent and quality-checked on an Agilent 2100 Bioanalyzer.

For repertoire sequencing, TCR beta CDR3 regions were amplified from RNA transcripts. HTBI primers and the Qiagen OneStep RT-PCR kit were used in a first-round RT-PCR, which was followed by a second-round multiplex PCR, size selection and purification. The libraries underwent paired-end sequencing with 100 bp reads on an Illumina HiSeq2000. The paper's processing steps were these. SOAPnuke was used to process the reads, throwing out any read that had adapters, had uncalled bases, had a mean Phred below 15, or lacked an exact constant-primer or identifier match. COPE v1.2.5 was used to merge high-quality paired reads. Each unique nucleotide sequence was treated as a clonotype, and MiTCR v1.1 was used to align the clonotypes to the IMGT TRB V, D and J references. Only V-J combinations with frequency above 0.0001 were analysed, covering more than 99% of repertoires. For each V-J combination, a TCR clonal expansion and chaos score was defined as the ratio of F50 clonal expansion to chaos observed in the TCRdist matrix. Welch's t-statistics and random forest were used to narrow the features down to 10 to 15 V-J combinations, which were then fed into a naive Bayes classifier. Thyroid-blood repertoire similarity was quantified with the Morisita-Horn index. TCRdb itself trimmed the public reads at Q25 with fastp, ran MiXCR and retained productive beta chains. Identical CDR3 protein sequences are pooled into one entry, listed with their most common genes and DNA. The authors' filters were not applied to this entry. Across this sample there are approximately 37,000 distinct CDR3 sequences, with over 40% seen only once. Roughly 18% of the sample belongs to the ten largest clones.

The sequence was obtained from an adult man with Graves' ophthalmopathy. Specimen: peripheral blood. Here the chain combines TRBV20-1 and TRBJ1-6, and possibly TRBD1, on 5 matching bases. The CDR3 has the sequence CSASSGKSPLHF. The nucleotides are TGCAGTGCTAGTTCAGGGAAATCACCCCTCCACTTT.